This is a list of T cell receptor beta chains from one sample in a study of T cell responses to AZD1222 COVID-19 vaccine. Profiling relied on immunoSEQ multiplex PCR, and the TCRdb table lists in-frame clones only, not all of them. The sample includes roughly 150,000 clones, approximately 90% of them seen just once. The material was peripheral blood, obtained on day 0 of AZD1222 vaccination. The origin of the receptors is an adult in good health. The CDR3 runs from the conserved cysteine through the conserved F or W. D genes are given only for firm matches. Size tells how often a clone was seen (once, few, many) or the class of an expanded clone, and some rows leave it out.

CDR3 length | D gene | clone size | J gene | V gene | CDR3 protein | CDR3 DNA
16 | NA | NA | TRBJ1-1 | TRBV28 | CASRRGSAPRHPEAFF | TGTGCCAGCAGGCGAGGCAGCGCCCCCCGGCACCCTGAAGCTTTCTTT
14 | TRBD1 | NA | TRBJ1-2 | TRBV5-8 | CASTRGQGGNGYTF | TGTGCCAGCACTCGAGGACAGGGGGGGAATGGCTACACCTTC
19 | NA | NA | TRBJ1-6 | TRBV28 | CASSPTPGQGLYYNSPLHF | TGTGCCAGCAGTCCAACGCCTGGGCAGGGCCTTTACTATAATTCACCCCTCCACTTT
14 | NA | NA | TRBJ2-1 | TRBV11-3 | CASSGPLKNNEQFF | TGTGCCAGCAGCGGCCCTCTGAAGAACAATGAGCAGTTCTTC
16 | TRBD2 | NA | TRBJ2-2 | TRBV24-1 | CATSDSGLATTGELFF | TGTGCCACCAGTGACTCGGGACTAGCGACAACCGGGGAGCTGTTTTTT
14 | NA | NA | TRBJ1-5 | TRBV7-2 | CASSLLRETQPQHF | TGTGCCAGCAGCTTACTTAGAGAAACCCAGCCCCAGCATTTT
15 | NA | NA | TRBJ2-3 | TRBV12-1 | CASSSGAGGTDTQYF | TGTGCCAGCAGCTCGGGGGCGGGGGGCACAGATACGCAGTATTTT
18 | NA | few | TRBJ1-6 | TRBV4-3 | CASSQYGGVGTLNSPLHF | TGCGCCAGCAGCCAGTACGGAGGCGTTGGGACACTGAATTCACCCCTCCACTTT
12 | NA | NA | TRBJ2-3 | TRBV7-9 | CASSPDTYTQYF | TGTGCCAGCAGCCCCGACACTTATACGCAGTATTTT
16 | TRBD1 | NA | TRBJ2-7 | TRBV4-3 | CASSHGLGTATYEQYF | TGCGCCAGCAGCCACGGTCTTGGGACAGCGACCTACGAGCAGTACTTC
14 | NA | NA | TRBJ2-3 | TRBV5-6 | CASITLQGTDTQYF | TGTGCCAGCATCACACTACAGGGCACAGATACGCAGTATTTT
14 | TRBD1 | NA | TRBJ1-5 | TRBV7-2 | CASSLEGGVQPQHF | TGTGCCAGCAGCTTAGAAGGGGGCGTACAGCCCCAGCATTTT
14 | NA | NA | TRBJ1-2 | TRBV28 | CASSLSRGDYGYTF | TGTGCCAGCAGTTTGTCCAGAGGGGATTATGGCTACACCTTC
14 | NA | few | TRBJ1-5 | TRBV7-8 | CASSSRAGGQPQHF | TGTGCCAGCAGCTCTAGGGCGGGGGGTCAGCCCCAGCATTTT
14 | NA | NA | TRBJ2-1 | TRBV30 | CAWSVEIESHEQFF | TGTGCCTGGAGTGTAGAGATCGAGTCCCATGAGCAGTTCTTC
15 | TRBD1 | once | TRBJ1-5 | TRBV28 | CASSSPDRGRQPQHF | TGTGCCAGCAGTTCGCCCGACAGGGGGCGTCAGCCCCAGCATTTT
14 | TRBD1 | NA | TRBJ1-2 | TRBV19 | CARIWDSQNYGYTF | TGTGCCCGAATCTGGGACAGCCAGAATTATGGCTACACCTTC
11 | NA | NA | TRBJ2-5 | TRBV28 | CASSLLKTQYF | TGTGCCAGCAGTTTATTGAAGACCCAGTACTTC
14 | NA | NA | TRBJ2-7 | TRBV5-1 | CASSPEQVSYEQYF | TGCGCCAGCAGCCCAGAACAGGTTAGCTACGAGCAGTACTTC
15 | TRBD1 | NA | TRBJ2-1 | TRBV5-1 | CASSPGTGALNEQFF | TGCGCCAGCAGCCCGGGGACAGGGGCCCTCAATGAGCAGTTCTTC
15 | NA | once | TRBJ1-4 | TRBV4-3 | CASSGGVATNEKLFF | TGCGCCAGCAGCGGAGGGGTGGCAACTAATGAAAAACTGTTTTTT
13 | NA | NA | TRBJ2-3 | TRBV7-9 | CASSLAVADTQYF | TGTGCCAGCAGCTTAGCGGTGGCAGATACGCAGTATTTT